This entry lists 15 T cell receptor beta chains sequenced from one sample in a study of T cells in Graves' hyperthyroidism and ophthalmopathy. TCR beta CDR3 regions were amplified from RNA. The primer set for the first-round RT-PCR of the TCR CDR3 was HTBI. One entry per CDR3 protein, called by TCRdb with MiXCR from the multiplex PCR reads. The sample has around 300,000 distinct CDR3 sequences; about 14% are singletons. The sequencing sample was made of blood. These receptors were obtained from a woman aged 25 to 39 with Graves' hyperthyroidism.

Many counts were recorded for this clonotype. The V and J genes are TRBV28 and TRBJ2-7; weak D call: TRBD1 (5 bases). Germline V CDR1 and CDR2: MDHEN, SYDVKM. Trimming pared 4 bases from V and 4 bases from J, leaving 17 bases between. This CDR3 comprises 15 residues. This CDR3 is CASSWSSLGVYEQYF. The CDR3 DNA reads TGTGCCAGCAGTTGGTCGTCGTTAGGGGTATACGAGCAGTACTTC.

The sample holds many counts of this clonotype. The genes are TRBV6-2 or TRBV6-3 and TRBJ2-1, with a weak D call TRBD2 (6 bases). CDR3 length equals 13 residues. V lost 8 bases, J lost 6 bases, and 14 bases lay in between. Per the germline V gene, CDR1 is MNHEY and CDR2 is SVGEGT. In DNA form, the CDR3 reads TGTGCCAGCGCTAACGGGGGTCCCAATGAGCAGTTCTTC. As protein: CASANGGPNEQFF.

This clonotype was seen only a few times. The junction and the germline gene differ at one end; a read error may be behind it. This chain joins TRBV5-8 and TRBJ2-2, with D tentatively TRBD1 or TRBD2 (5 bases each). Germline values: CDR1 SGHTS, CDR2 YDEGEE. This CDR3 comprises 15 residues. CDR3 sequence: CASSLGSTGTEELFF. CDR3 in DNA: TGTGCCAGCAGCTTGGGATCTACTGGGACCGAGGAGCTGTTTTTT.

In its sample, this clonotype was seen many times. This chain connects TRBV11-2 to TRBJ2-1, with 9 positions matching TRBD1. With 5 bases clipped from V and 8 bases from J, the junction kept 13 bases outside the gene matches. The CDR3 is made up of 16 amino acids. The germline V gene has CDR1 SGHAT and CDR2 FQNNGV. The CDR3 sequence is CASSPPRDRVGDEQFF. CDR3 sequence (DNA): TGTGCCAGCAGCCCCCCCCGGGACAGGGTGGGCGATGAGCAGTTCTTC.

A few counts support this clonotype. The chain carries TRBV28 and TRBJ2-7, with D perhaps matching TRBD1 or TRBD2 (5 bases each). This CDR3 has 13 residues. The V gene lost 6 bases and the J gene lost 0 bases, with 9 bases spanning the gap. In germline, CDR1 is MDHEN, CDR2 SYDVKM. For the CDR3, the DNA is TGTGCCAGCAGGGGGGTAAGCTCCTACGAGCAGTACTTC. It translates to CASRGVSSYEQYF. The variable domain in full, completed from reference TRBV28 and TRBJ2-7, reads DVKVTQSSRYLVKRTGEKVFLECVQDMDHENMFWYRQDPGLGLRLIYFSYDVKMKEKGDIPEGYSVSREKKERFSLILESASTNQTSMYLCASRGVSSYEQYFGPGTRLTVT.

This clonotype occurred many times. The CDR3, as DNA: TGTGCCAGCAGCTTAGGGTCCCCAGGAGGCGGCCAAGAGACCCAGTACTTC. Amino acid sequence: CASSLGSPGGGQETQYF. The J gene is TRBJ2-5, the V gene TRBV7-2; TRBD2 might be the D (5 bases). Germline CDR1 is SGHTA and CDR2 is FQGNSA. V dropped 1 base and J dropped 1 base, with 16 bases sitting between them. The CDR3 is 17 residues long.

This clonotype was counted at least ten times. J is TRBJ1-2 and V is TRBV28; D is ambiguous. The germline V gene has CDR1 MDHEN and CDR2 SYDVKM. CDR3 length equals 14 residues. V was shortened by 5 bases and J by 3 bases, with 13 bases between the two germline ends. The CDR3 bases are TGTGCCAGCAGTCCCCGGGTGTATGACTATGGCTACACCTTC. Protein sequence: CASSPRVYDYGYTF.

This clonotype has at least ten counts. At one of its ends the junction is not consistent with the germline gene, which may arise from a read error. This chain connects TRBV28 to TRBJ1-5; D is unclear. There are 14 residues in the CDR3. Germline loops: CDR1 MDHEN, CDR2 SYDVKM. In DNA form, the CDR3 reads TGTGCCAACAGTTTCCGGTGGGCCCCTCAGCCCCAGCATTTT. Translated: CANSFRWAPQPQHF.

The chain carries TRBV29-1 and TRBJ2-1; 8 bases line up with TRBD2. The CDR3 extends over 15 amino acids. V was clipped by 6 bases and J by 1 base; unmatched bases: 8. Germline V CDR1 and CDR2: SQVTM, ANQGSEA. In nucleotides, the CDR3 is TGCAGCGTACTTAAGAGCGGGAGATCCTACAATGAGCAGTTCTTC. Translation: CSVLKSGRSYNEQFF.

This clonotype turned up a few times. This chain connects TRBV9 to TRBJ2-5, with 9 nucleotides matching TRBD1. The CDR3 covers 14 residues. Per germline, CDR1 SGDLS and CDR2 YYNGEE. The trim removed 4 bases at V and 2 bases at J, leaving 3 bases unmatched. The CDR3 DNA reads TGTGCCAGCAGCCAAGACAGGGGGCAAGAGACCCAGTACTTC. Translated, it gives CASSQDRGQETQYF.

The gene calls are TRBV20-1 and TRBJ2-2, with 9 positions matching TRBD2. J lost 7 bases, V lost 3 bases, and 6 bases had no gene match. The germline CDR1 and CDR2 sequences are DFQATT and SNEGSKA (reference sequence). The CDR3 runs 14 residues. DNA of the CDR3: TGCAGTGCTAGCCTAGCGGGACCGGTCGGGGAGCTGTTTTTT. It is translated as CSASLAGPVGELFF.

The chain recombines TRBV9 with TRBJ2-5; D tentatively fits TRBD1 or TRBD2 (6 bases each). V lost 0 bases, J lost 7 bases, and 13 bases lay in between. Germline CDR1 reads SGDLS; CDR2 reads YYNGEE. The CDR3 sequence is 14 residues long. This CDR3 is CASSVEGGGGTQYF. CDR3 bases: TGTGCCAGCAGCGTAGAAGGGGGAGGAGGGACCCAGTACTTC.

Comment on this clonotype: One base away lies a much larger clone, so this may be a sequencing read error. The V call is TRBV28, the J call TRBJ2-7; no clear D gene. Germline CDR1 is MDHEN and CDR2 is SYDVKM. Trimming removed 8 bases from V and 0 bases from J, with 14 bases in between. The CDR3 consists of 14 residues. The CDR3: CASQRQASSYEQYF. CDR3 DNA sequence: TGTGCCAGCCAAAGGCAGGCCAGCTCCTACGAGCAGTACTTC.

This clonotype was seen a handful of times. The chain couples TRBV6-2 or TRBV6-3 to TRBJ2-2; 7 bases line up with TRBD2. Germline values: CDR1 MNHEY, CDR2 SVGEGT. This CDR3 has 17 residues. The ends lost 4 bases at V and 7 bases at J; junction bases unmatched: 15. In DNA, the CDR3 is TGTGCCAGCAGTTCCACGGTACCAAGGACTAGTCTCGGGGAGCTGTTTTTT. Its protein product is CASSSTVPRTSLGELFF.

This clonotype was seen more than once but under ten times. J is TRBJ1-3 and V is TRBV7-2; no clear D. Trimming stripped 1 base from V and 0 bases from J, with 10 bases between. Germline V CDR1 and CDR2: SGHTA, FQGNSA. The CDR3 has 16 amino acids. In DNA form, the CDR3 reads TGTGCCAGCAGCTTAGGGCGGCTCGGCTCTGGAAACACCATATATTTT. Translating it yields CASSLGRLGSGNTIYF.